Below are 15 T cell receptor beta chains sequenced from a single sample in a study of blood T cell repertoires in COVID-19. The assay was immunoSEQ multiplex PCR, and TCRdb's table has in-frame clones only and misses some. Among 390,000 or so clones listed, 89% were seen once. Sequencing used peripheral blood. The receptors come from a woman aged 25 to 39 with COVID-19, enrolled during active disease.

The chain couples TRBV7-2 to TRBJ2-5; 8 bases align to TRBD2. The J segment lost 0 bases and the V segment lost 5 bases, leaving 2 bases of the junction unmatched. This CDR3 is built from 14 residues. The V gene's germline CDR1 is SGHTA and CDR2 FQGNSA. CDR3 in amino acids: CASSTSGDQETQYF. CDR3 nucleotides: TGTGCCAGCAGCACTAGCGGAGACCAAGAGACCCAGTACTTC.

The gene calls are TRBV19 and TRBJ2-3, with a tentative D call TRBD1 (6 bases). The germline V gene has CDR1 LNHDA and CDR2 SQIVND (reference sequence). The CDR3 runs to 13 residues. V shed 8 bases and J shed 4 bases, with 13 bases lying between them. The CDR3 protein is CASADRTPDTQYF. In nucleotides, the CDR3 is TGTGCCAGTGCCGACAGGACCCCAGATACGCAGTATTTT.

The chain links TRBV25-1 to TRBJ2-7; D gene uncertain. The V and J ends lost 3 bases and 5 bases respectively, with 17 bases between them. Germline CDR1 is MGHDK and CDR2 is SYGVNS. The CDR3 contains 15 residues. CDR3 in DNA: TGTGCCAGCAGTGACGTCACTCGGGTATTCAACGAGCAGTACTTC. Amino acids: CASSDVTRVFNEQYF.

A remark on this clone: Distinct nucleotide sequences in the sample also encode this CDR3. The gene calls are TRBV5-1 and TRBJ1-1; no reliable D call. Germline CDR1 SGHRS, CDR2 YFSETQ. The CDR3 is 14 residues long. Trimming took 4 bases from V and 0 from J, leaving 10 bases between them. CDR3 nucleotide sequence: TGCGCCAGCAGCCTTGGCGGGTTGAACACTGAAGCTTTCTTT. Residues: CASSLGGLNTEAFF.

This chain connects TRBV20-1 to TRBJ1-2, with D tentatively TRBD1 (6 bases). Trimming removed 3 bases from V and 4 bases from J, with 15 bases in between. The CDR3 covers 14 residues. Germline V gene sequence: CDR1 DFQATT, CDR2 SNEGSKA (reference sequence). The CDR3 DNA follows: TGCAGTGCTAGTACTCCAGGGGCTGGCTATGGCTACACCTTC. This sequence encodes CSASTPGAGYGYTF.

The chain links TRBV28 to TRBJ2-7; D not resolved. Trimming took 6 bases from V and 5 from J, leaving 14 bases between them. The CDR3 sequence is 13 residues long. The germline V gene encodes CDR1 MDHEN and CDR2 SYDVKM. The CDR3 is CASSPNPNHEQYF. The CDR3 bases are TGTGCCAGCAGCCCTAACCCCAATCACGAGCAGTACTTC.

The chain combines TRBV10-3 with TRBJ1-5; D is unclear. Germline CDR1 ENHRY, CDR2 SYGVKD. There are 14 residues in the CDR3. V was clipped by 3 bases and J by 1 base, with 7 bases between them. DNA of the CDR3: TGTGCCATCAGTGATGGAGGAAGCAATCAGCCCCAGCATTTT. As protein: CAISDGGSNQPQHF.

The chain couples TRBV24-1 to TRBJ2-2, with TRBD2 matching 11 bases. Per the germline V gene, CDR1 is KGHDR and CDR2 is SFDVKD. V lost 6 bases and J lost 5; bases outside the gene matches: 4. The CDR3 covers 15 residues. The CDR3 sequence: CATSSLAGGTGELFF. CDR3 bases: TGTGCCACCAGTAGCCTAGCGGGAGGAACCGGGGAGCTGTTTTTT.

V usage is TRBV2 and J usage is TRBJ2-7, with D maybe TRBD1 (5 bases). Germline values: CDR1 SNHLY, CDR2 FYNNEI. This CDR3 is 19 amino acids long. The V gene lost 4 bases and the J gene lost 4 bases, with 29 bases spanning the gap. Written as DNA, the CDR3 is TGTGCCAGCAGTGGGGCAGCAGGGCAAGGACGGTCGAGACCTTACGAGCAGTACGTC. Its protein product is CASSGAAGQGRSRPYEQYV.

This clone was found a few times. The rearrangement uses TRBV11-2 and TRBJ1-3; TRBD1 matches 8 bases. Germline loops: CDR1 SGHAT, CDR2 FQNNGV. The CDR3 runs 16 residues. The ends lost 5 bases at V and 0 bases at J; junction bases unmatched: 6. The CDR3 loop reads CASSLGQGLSGNTIYF. In nucleotides, the CDR3 is TGTGCCAGCAGCCTAGGACAGGGTCTCTCTGGAAACACCATATATTTT.

The rearrangement links TRBV11-2 to TRBJ2-1, with a tentative D call TRBD1 (5 bases). Trimming pared 2 bases from V and 3 bases from J, leaving 8 bases between. The CDR3 totals 14 residues. CDR1 is SGHAT, CDR2 FQNNGV, per germline. The CDR3 sequence: CASSLSGFYNEQFF. Here the CDR3 DNA reads TGTGCCAGCAGCTTATCAGGGTTCTACAATGAGCAGTTCTTC.

The chain recombines TRBV24-1 with TRBJ2-3; weak D call: TRBD1 (5 bases). CDR1 and CDR2 (germline): KGHDR, SFDVKD. The CDR3 contains 11 residues. The V end lost 6 bases, the J end lost 6 bases, and 6 bases lay between the germline ends. The CDR3 loop is CATSHRDTQYF. DNA of the CDR3: TGTGCCACCAGTCACAGGGATACGCAGTATTTT.

The chain is built from TRBV6-2 or TRBV6-3 and TRBJ2-3; possibly TRBD2 for D (5 bases). Germline V CDR1 and CDR2: MNHEY, SVGEGT. The V gene lost 0 bases and the J gene lost 6 bases, with 7 bases spanning the gap. CDR3 length: 13 residues. CDR3 protein: CASSYSTGDTQYF. The CDR3 coding sequence is TGTGCCAGCAGTTACTCGACGGGGGATACGCAGTATTTT.

The chain is built from TRBV6-2 or TRBV6-3 and TRBJ1-5, with TRBD1 identical over 9 bases. The CDR3 has 15 residues. Germline V gene data show CDR1 as MNHEY and CDR2 as SVGEGT. V lost 6 bases to trimming and J lost 11 bases; unmatched junction nucleotides: 14. For the CDR3, the DNA is TGTGCCAGCAGCCTCCGGGACAGGGATATTAGAGCCCAGCATTTT. This gives the protein CASSLRDRDIRAQHF.

The chain combines TRBV19 with TRBJ2-1; D is perhaps TRBD1 (8 bases). This CDR3 has 17 amino acids. V dropped 6 bases and J dropped 2 bases, with 20 bases sitting between them. CDR1 and CDR2 (germline): LNHDA, SQIVND (reference sequence). CDR3 protein: CASRRGGGQETYNEQFF. The CDR3 nucleotides are TGTGCCAGTAGGCGTGGCGGGGGACAGGAGACCTACAATGAGCAGTTCTTC.